Listed below are T cell receptor beta chains from one sample, sequenced in a study of sequential checkpoint blockade in melanoma. Profiling relied on immunoSEQ multiplex PCR, and the TCRdb table lists in-frame clones only, not all of them. The sample holds around 35,000 clones, roughly 32% seen once. The specimen was tumor tissue (inferred from file names), collected from a patient given nivolumab and ipilimumab in sequence. The receptors come from a human donor with melanoma. Both conserved end residues are part of each CDR3. D genes are given only for firm matches. Clone size is given for some rows only: seen once, a few or many times, or a class if the clone is expanded.

d_call clone_size j_call v_call cdr3_nt cdr3_aa
TRBD1 . TRBJ2-6 TRBV30 TGTGCCTGGAGCCAGATTGACAGGGGCCACAGGCGCTCTGGGGCCAACGTCCTGACTTTC CAWSQIDRGHRRSGANVLTF
. . TRBJ2-5 TRBV30 TGTGCCTGGAGTACTACGGGGGGCGGGCGAGAGACCCAGTACTTC CAWSTTGGGRETQYF
. . TRBJ1-1 TRBV19 TGTGCCAGTAGTATATGGGCAGGGGAAAACACTGAAGCTTTCTTT CASSIWAGENTEAFF
. few TRBJ2-6 TRBV7-1 TGTGCCAGCAGCTTAGAGGGTTGGACCGTCCTGACTTTC CASSLEGWTVLTF
TRBD1 medium-sized TRBJ1-2 TRBV6-8 TGTGCCAGCAGTTTAGGGACAGGGGGTCGTTATGGCTACACCTTC CASSLGTGGRYGYTF
. many TRBJ1-2 TRBV11-3 TGTGCCAGCAGCTTGGACTCCTCTTCCGATGGCTACACCTTC CASSLDSSSDGYTF
. few TRBJ1-1 TRBV18 TGTGCCAGCGCTTCAGGGCGACTCACTGAAGCTTTCTTT CASASGRLTEAFF
. few TRBJ2-6 TRBV6-8 TGTGCCAGCAGTGGATACAGCTCTGGGGCCAACGTCCTGACTTTC CASSGYSSGANVLTF
TRBD1 few TRBJ2-5 TRBV6-8 TGTGCCAGCAGTTACTTGACTGGGACAGGGGGCAAAGAGACCCAGTACTTC CASSYLTGTGGKETQYF
. . TRBJ1-2 TRBV6-1 TGTGCCAGCAGTGAAGTAATTGCTGGCTACACCTTC CASSEVIAGYTF